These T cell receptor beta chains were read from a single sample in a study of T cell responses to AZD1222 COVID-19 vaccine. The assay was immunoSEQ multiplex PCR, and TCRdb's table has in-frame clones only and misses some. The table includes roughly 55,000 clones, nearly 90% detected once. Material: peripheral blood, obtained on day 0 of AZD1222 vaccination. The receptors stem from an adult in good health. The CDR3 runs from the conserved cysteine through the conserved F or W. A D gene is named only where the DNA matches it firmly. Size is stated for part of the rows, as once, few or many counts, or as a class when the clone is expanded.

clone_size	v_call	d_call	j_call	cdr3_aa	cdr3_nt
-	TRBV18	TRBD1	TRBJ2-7	CASSPTGGYEQYF	TGTGCCAGCTCTCCGACAGGGGGCTACGAGCAGTACTTC
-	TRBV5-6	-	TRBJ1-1	CASSLGATEAFF	TGTGCCAGCAGCCTGGGGGCCACTGAAGCTTTCTTT
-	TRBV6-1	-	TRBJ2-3	CASSEAAGASTDTQYF	TGTGCCAGCAGTGAAGCCGCAGGAGCCAGCACAGATACGCAGTATTTT
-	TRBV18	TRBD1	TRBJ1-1	CASSPRQGENTEAFF	TGTGCCAGCTCACCCCGACAGGGTGAGAACACTGAAGCTTTCTTT
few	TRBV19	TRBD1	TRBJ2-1	CASSIMEGQGSYNEQFF	TGTGCCAGTAGTATTATGGAGGGACAGGGATCCTACAATGAGCAGTTCTTC
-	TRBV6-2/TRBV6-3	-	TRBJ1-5	CASSSDHSTYQPQHF	TGTGCCAGCAGTTCGGACCATTCAACCTATCAGCCCCAGCATTTT
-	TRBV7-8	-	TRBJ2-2	CASGGRNGELFF	TGTGCCTCCGGGGGCCGAAACGGGGAGCTGTTTTTT
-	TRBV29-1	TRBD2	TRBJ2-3	CSVDGGGKDTQYF	TGCAGCGTTGACGGGGGGGGCAAAGATACGCAGTATTTT
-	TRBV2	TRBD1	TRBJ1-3	CASSAQGVSGNTIYF	TGTGCCAGCAGTGCGCAGGGGGTATCTGGAAACACCATATATTTT
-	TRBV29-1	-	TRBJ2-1	CSVEIASSYNEQFF	TGCAGCGTTGAAATCGCTAGCTCCTACAATGAGCAGTTCTTC
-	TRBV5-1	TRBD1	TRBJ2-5	CASSLGTGGRGETQYF	TGCGCCAGCAGCTTGGGGACAGGGGGAAGAGGAGAGACCCAGTACTTC
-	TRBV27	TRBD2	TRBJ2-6	CASSFYGRGGTSGANVLTF	TGTGCCAGCAGTTTCTACGGACGGGGGGGGACCTCTGGGGCCAACGTCCTGACTTTC
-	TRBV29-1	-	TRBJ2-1	CSAHSLSGRPYYNEQFF	TGCAGCGCTCACTCCCTGTCGGGGCGCCCATACTACAATGAGCAGTTCTTC
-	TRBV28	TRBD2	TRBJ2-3	CASSPLAGGFTDTQYF	TGTGCCAGCAGTCCACTAGCGGGGGGATTCACAGATACGCAGTATTTT
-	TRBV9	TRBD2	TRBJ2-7	CASSVGGLVYEQYF	TGTGCCAGCAGCGTAGGGGGACTAGTCTACGAGCAGTACTTC
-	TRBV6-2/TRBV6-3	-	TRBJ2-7	CASSYEEDYEQYF	TGTGCCAGCAGTTACGAGGAAGACTACGAGCAGTACTTC
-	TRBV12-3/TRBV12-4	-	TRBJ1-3	CASSPGQRNTIYF	TGTGCCAGCAGTCCAGGACAGAGAAACACCATATATTTT
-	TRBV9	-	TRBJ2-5	CASSAAGAPLETQYF	TGTGCCAGCAGCGCCGCAGGGGCCCCCTTAGAGACCCAGTACTTC
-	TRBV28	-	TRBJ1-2	CASGFGRTNYGYTF	TGTGCCAGCGGGTTCGGGAGGACGAACTATGGCTACACCTTC
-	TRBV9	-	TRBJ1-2	CASTEGYNGYTF	TGTGCCAGCACTGAGGGGTATAATGGCTACACCTTC
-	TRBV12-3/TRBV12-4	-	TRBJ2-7	CASSFVYEQYF	TGTGCCAGCAGTTTCGTGTACGAGCAGTACTTC
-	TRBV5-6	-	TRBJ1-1	CASSRVGARHTEAFF	TGTGCCAGCAGCCGCGTGGGGGCGCGACACACTGAAGCTTTCTTT
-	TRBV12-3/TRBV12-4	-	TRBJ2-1	CARGEQFF	TGTGCCAGGGGGGAGCAGTTCTTC
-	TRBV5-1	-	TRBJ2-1	CASSYLGENYNEQFF	TGCGCCAGCAGCTACCTCGGAGAAAATTACAATGAGCAGTTCTTC
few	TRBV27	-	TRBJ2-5	CASRHGATARQETQYF	TGTGCCAGCAGACATGGGGCAACCGCCCGCCAAGAGACCCAGTACTTC
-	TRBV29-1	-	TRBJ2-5	CSVALGVETQYF	TGCAGCGTCGCACTGGGGGTGGAGACCCAGTACTTC
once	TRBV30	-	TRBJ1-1	CAWSVQGNTEAFF	TGTGCCTGGAGTGTCCAGGGGAACACTGAAGCTTTCTTT
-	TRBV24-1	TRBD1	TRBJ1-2	CATSGADRVHGYTF	TGTGCCACCAGTGGTGCCGACAGGGTGCACGGCTACACCTTC
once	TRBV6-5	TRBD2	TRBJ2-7	CASSYSGGGSYEQYF	TGTGCCAGCAGTTACTCCGGCGGGGGGTCCTACGAGCAGTACTTC
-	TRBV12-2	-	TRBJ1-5	CASRLEVKGDVGSNQPQHF	TGTGCAAGTCGCTTAGAAGTAAAGGGCGACGTTGGAAGCAATCAGCCCCAGCATTTT
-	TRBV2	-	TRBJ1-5	CASRDRFSNQPQHF	TGTGCCAGCAGGGACAGATTCAGCAATCAGCCCCAGCATTTT
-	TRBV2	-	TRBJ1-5	CASSVGSYNQPQHF	TGTGCCAGCAGTGTTGGCAGTTACAATCAGCCCCAGCATTTT
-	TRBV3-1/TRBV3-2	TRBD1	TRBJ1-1	CASSHSGGNTEAFF	TGTGCCAGCAGTCACTCAGGGGGCAACACTGAAGCTTTCTTT
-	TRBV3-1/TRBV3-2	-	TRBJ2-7	CASSGNSNSYEQYF	TGTGCCAGCAGCGGAAATTCCAACTCCTACGAGCAGTACTTC
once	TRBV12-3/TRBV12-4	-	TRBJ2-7	CASRRSDTYEQYF	TGTGCCAGCCGGCGCTCGGACACCTACGAGCAGTACTTC
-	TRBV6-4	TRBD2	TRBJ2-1	CASSAGTSSNEQFF	TGTGCCAGCTCCGCCGGGACTAGTTCAAATGAGCAGTTCTTC
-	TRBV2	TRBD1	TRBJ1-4	CASNRDRDEKLFF	TGTGCCAGCAACCGGGACAGGGATGAAAAACTGTTTTTT
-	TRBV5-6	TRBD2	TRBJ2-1	CASSEITSGGFVDEQFF	TGTGCCAGCAGCGAGATCACTAGCGGGGGGTTCGTTGATGAGCAGTTCTTC
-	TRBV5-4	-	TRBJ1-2	CASSLFSVSYGYTF	TGTGCCAGCAGCTTGTTTTCGGTCAGCTATGGCTACACCTTC
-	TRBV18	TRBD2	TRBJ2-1	CASSPTSGYNEQFF	TGTGCCAGCTCACCAACTAGCGGGTACAATGAGCAGTTCTTC
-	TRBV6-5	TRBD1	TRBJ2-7	CASRDTGTGTYEQYF	TGTGCCAGCAGAGACACCGGGACAGGGACCTACGAGCAGTACTTC